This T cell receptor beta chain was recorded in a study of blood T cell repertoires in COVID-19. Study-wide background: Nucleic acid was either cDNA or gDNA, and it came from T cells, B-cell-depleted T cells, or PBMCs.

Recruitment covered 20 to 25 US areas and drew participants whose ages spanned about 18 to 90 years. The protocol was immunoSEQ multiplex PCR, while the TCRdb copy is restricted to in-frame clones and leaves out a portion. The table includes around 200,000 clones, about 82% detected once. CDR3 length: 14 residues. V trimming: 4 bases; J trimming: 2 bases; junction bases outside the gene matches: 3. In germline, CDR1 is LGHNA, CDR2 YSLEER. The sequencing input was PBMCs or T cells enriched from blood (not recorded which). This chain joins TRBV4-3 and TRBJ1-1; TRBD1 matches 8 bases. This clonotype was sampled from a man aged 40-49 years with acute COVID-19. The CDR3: CASSPGQGNTEAFF. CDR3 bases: TGCGCCAGCAGCCCAGGACAGGGAAACACTGAAGCTTTCTTT.